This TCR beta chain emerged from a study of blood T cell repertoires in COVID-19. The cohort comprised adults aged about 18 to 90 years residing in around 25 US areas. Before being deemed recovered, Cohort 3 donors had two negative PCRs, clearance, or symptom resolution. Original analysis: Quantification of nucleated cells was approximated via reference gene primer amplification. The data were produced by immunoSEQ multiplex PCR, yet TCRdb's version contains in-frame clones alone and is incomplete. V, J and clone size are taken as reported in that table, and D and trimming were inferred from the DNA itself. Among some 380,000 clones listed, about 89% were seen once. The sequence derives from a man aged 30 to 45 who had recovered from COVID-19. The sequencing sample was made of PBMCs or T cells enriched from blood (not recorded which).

The CDR3 DNA sequence: TGTGCCTGGAATCCGGGGTTGGGAAAGGAAAAACTGTTTTTT. Its translation: CAWNPGLGKEKLFF. The V call is TRBV30, the J call TRBJ1-4; no firm D call. Germline CDR1 and CDR2: GTSNPN and SVGIG (reference sequence). The CDR3 length is 14 residues. Trimming removed 4 bases from V and 8 bases from J, with 17 bases in between.